A selection of T cell receptor beta chains follows, all from one sample in a study of blood T cell repertoires in COVID-19. Clones were sequenced by immunoSEQ multiplex PCR, and TCRdb holds only the in-frame ones, with some missing. The table records some 70,000 clones, 75% to 80% of them present only once. Sequences were obtained from peripheral blood. All receptors come from an older woman with acute or convalescent COVID-19. CDR3s include the opening cysteine and the closing phenylalanine or tryptophan. The D gene is left open where the match is weak. Where a row states a size, it is once, few, many or the class of an expanded clone; other rows omit it.

>TRBV7-8|TRBD1|TRBJ2-5|NA
TGTGCCAGTGTCCCTCTCCCGAGAGGGGGCTCCAGGGAGACCCAGTACTTC
CASVPLPRGGSRETQYF
>TRBV11-2|TRBD1|TRBJ1-2|NA
TGTGCCAGCAGGCCCCAATCAGGGGGCAGCCCCTATGGCTACACCTTC
CASRPQSGGSPYGYTF
>TRBV6-5|TRBD1|TRBJ2-1|NA
TGTGCCAGCAGCCGGGACAGGGACTACAATGAGCAGTTCTTC
CASSRDRDYNEQFF
>TRBV28|NA|TRBJ1-5|NA
TGTGCCAGCAGACCGCTGGGGGACAAACCTAGCAATCAGCCCCAGCATTTT
CASRPLGDKPSNQPQHF
>TRBV12-5|NA|TRBJ2-7|NA
TGTGCTAGTGGTTTGGACACCTACGAGCAGTACTTC
CASGLDTYEQYF
>TRBV6-5|NA|TRBJ1-1|once
TGTGCCAGCAGCCTGTCCCAGACAGGCGAAGCTTTCTTT
CASSLSQTGEAFF
>TRBV11-2|NA|TRBJ2-5|NA
TGTGCCAGCAGCCGGGTTCCTCGGGAGACCCAGTACTTC
CASSRVPRETQYF
>TRBV5-1|TRBD1|TRBJ1-4|NA
TGCGCCAGCAGTAGACAGGGTGCAACTAATGAAAAACTGTTTTTT
CASSRQGATNEKLFF
>TRBV7-9|TRBD1|TRBJ1-6|NA
TGTGCCAGCAGCTCCGGACAGGGTCCCAATTCACCCCTCCACTTT
CASSSGQGPNSPLHF
>TRBV2|NA|TRBJ2-2|NA
TGTGCCAGCAGTCAACAGGGGGGGGCCGGGGAGCTGTTTTTT
CASSQQGGAGELFF
>TRBV9|TRBD1|TRBJ2-3|NA
TGTGCCAGCAGCTCCAAACGGCAGGGGGCAAATACGCAGTATTTT
CASSSKRQGANTQYF
>TRBV5-8|NA|TRBJ2-7|NA
TGTGCCAGCAGCTTGTTGGGAGCCTCCTACGAGCAGTACTTC
CASSLLGASYEQYF
>TRBV9|TRBD1|TRBJ1-6|once
TGTGCCAGCAGCTCAGGGACAGCATATAATTCACCCCTCCACTTT
CASSSGTAYNSPLHF
>TRBV5-1|TRBD1|TRBJ2-7|NA
TGCGCCAGCAGCTTGGGTGGACAGGGGAGCGAGCAGTACTTC
CASSLGGQGSEQYF
>TRBV3-1/TRBV3-2|NA|TRBJ1-1|NA
TGTGCCAGCAGCTATACACAGAACACTGAAGCTTTCTTT
CASSYTQNTEAFF
>TRBV20-1|NA|TRBJ1-2|NA
TGCAGTGCTCGGGATGGCTATGGCTACACCTTC
CSARDGYGYTF
>TRBV18|TRBD1|TRBJ1-2|NA
TGTGCCAGCTCACCACGGGGACAGGTCTATGGCTACACCTTC
CASSPRGQVYGYTF
>TRBV6-1|NA|TRBJ2-3|NA
TGTGCCAGCAGTGACCAGAGGGCCGGACGGGATACGCAGTATTTT
CASSDQRAGRDTQYF
>TRBV5-4|NA|TRBJ2-6|NA
TGTGCCAGCAGCGGGGGGGCTCACCGCTCTGGGGCCAACGTCCTGACTTTC
CASSGGAHRSGANVLTF
>TRBV2|NA|TRBJ1-5|NA
TGTGCCAGCGTACGTGGGCCTAGCAATCAGCCCCAGCATTTT
CASVRGPSNQPQHF
>TRBV7-8|NA|TRBJ2-7|NA
TGTGCCAGCATCCAAAGCAGGGAGGCCTACGAGCAGTACTTC
CASIQSREAYEQYF
>TRBV5-4|NA|TRBJ2-5|NA
TGTGCCAGCAGCTTAGAGGGGAGGGAGACCCAGTACTTC
CASSLEGRETQYF
>TRBV7-9|TRBD1|TRBJ1-1|NA
TGTGCCAGCAGCTTACGACAGGGACTTATGAACACTGAAGCTTTCTTT
CASSLRQGLMNTEAFF
>TRBV4-3|TRBD1|TRBJ1-1|NA
TGCGCCAGCAGCCAAGAGACCCTAAGGGGGACAGGCCTTATGAACACTGAAGCTTTCTTT
CASSQETLRGTGLMNTEAFF
>TRBV6-5|NA|TRBJ2-7|NA
TGTGCCAGCAGTTCCACTATACCTTACGAGCAGTACTTC
CASSSTIPYEQYF
>TRBV11-3|NA|TRBJ1-1|NA
TGTGCCAGCAGCCCAACCGGGCGGGACACTGAAGCTTTCTTT
CASSPTGRDTEAFF
>TRBV5-1|NA|TRBJ2-5|NA
TGCGCCAGCAGCTTGTCGGGGGAAGAGACCCAGTACTTC
CASSLSGEETQYF
>TRBV6-2/TRBV6-3|NA|TRBJ1-2|NA
TGTGCCAGCACCCCACAGGCTTCCTATGGCTACACCTTC
CASTPQASYGYTF
>TRBV4-3|NA|TRBJ1-6|NA
TGCGCCAGCAGCCAAGATATGAATTCACCCCTCCACTTT
CASSQDMNSPLHF
>TRBV27|NA|TRBJ1-2|few
TGTGCCAGCAGCTCATCAGGGATTCTCTATGGCTACACCTTC
CASSSSGILYGYTF
>TRBV6-6|TRBD1|TRBJ2-2|NA
TGTGCCAGCAGCCTCGGACAGGGGAACGGGGAGCTGTTTTTT
CASSLGQGNGELFF
>TRBV6-2/TRBV6-3|NA|TRBJ1-1|NA
TGTGCCAGCAGACCTGCGGGGGGGGTCGTTGCTTTCTTT
CASRPAGGVVAFF
>TRBV7-3|NA|TRBJ2-5|NA
TGTGCCAGCAGCCCAGACAAGTCAGGGACCCAGTACTTC
CASSPDKSGTQYF
>TRBV6-5|NA|TRBJ2-5|NA
TGTGCCAGCAGTTACTACTCAGGGGAAGAGACCCAGTACTTC
CASSYYSGEETQYF
>TRBV7-9|NA|TRBJ1-1|once
TGTGCCAGCAGCTCCTTTCTGACGGGCACTGAAGCTTTCTTT
CASSSFLTGTEAFF
>TRBV7-2|TRBD2|TRBJ2-7|once
TGTGCCAGCAGCTTATCCGTTAGCGGGCCCTACGAGCAGTACTTC
CASSLSVSGPYEQYF
>TRBV27|NA|TRBJ2-7|once
TGTGCCAGCAGGCCTTATGGGACACGAAACTACGAGCAGTACTTC
CASRPYGTRNYEQYF
>TRBV12-3/TRBV12-4|TRBD1|TRBJ2-7|once
TGTGCCAGCAGTGTGACAGGGACCCACGAGCAGTACTTC
CASSVTGTHEQYF
>TRBV4-2|NA|TRBJ2-3|few
TGTGCCAGCAGCCCAGAACTAGGGAACCCTAGCACAGATACGCAGTATTTT
CASSPELGNPSTDTQYF
>TRBV6-5|TRBD1|TRBJ2-1|NA
TGTGCCAGCAGCCTCCGGGACAGGGGCGATGAGCAGTTCTTC
CASSLRDRGDEQFF
>TRBV7-8|TRBD2|TRBJ2-3|NA
TGTGCCAGCACCATGGGGCTAGCGGGGGGGAGGGCAGATACGCAGTATTTT
CASTMGLAGGRADTQYF
>TRBV24-1|NA|TRBJ2-3|once
TGTGCCACCAGTGGGGTTGGGGGGGCCGGAGCAGATACGCAGTATTTT
CATSGVGGAGADTQYF
>TRBV3-1/TRBV3-2|TRBD2|TRBJ2-7|NA
TGTGCCAGCAGCCCGCGGGCTAGCGGAACCTACGAGCAGTACTTC
CASSPRASGTYEQYF
>TRBV7-2|NA|TRBJ1-1|NA
TGTGCCAGCAGCCTTTTGGGCTCCAACACTGAAGCTTTCTTT
CASSLLGSNTEAFF
>TRBV5-1|TRBD2|TRBJ2-3|NA
TGCGCCAGCAGCCTCGGACTAGCGGGGGGGACTAGCACAGATACGCAGTATTTT
CASSLGLAGGTSTDTQYF
>TRBV9|NA|TRBJ1-6|few
TGTGCCAGCAGCTCCGGGACAAATAATTCACCCCTCCACTTT
CASSSGTNNSPLHF
>TRBV30|TRBD1|TRBJ2-2|NA
TGTGCCTGGTGGGGGCCGGGACAGGCTAACACCGGGGAGCTGTTTTTT
CAWWGPGQANTGELFF
>TRBV7-2|TRBD1|TRBJ2-3|once
TGTGCCAGCAGCCGGAGGACAGGGGGGACAGATACGCAGTATTTT
CASSRRTGGTDTQYF
>TRBV7-2|TRBD1|TRBJ2-7|once
TGTGCCAGCAGCCCTCCCCGACAGGGAAGCTACGAGCAGTACTTC
CASSPPRQGSYEQYF
>TRBV2|NA|TRBJ1-2|NA
TGTGCCAGCAGTCCACTCCGGGAGGGAGACTACACCTTC
CASSPLREGDYTF
>TRBV3-1/TRBV3-2|TRBD1|TRBJ1-2|few
TGTGCCAGCAGCCCCATGACAGGGGCCTATGGCTACACCTTC
CASSPMTGAYGYTF